This passage covers 3 T cell receptor beta chains from one sample sequenced in a study of T cell responses to AZD1222 COVID-19 vaccine. The repertoire was sequenced with immunoSEQ multiplex PCR; TCRdb's copy has only in-frame clones and lacks some. The profile shows under 130,000 clones, over 85% of them singletons. Sequences were derived from peripheral blood, sampled on day 0 of AZD1222 vaccination. Receptors originate from an adult in good health.

The chain carries TRBV5-1 and TRBJ2-1; either TRBD1 or TRBD2 may supply D (5 bases each). Germline CDR1 SGHRS, CDR2 YFSETQ. This CDR3 is 13 amino acids long. Trimming shortened V by 4 bases and J by 5 bases, and 10 bases separated the two germline ends. Here the CDR3 DNA reads TGCGCCAGCAGCGGGGACCTCGACAATGAGCAGTTCTTC. This translates into CASSGDLDNEQFF.

V is TRBV27 and J is TRBJ1-1, with 7 positions matching TRBD1. The CDR3 sequence is 15 residues long. Germline CDR1 reads MNHEY; CDR2 reads SMNVEV (reference sequence). After removal of 4 bases from V and 0 bases from J, the junction contained 5 bases not matched to a gene. The CDR3 reads CASSSLGQLNTEAFF. The CDR3 DNA reads as TGTGCCAGCAGTTCGTTGGGACAGCTGAACACTGAAGCTTTCTTT.

The rearrangement joins TRBV2 to TRBJ2-1; the D gene could be TRBD1 or TRBD2 (7 bases each). The CDR3 runs to 13 residues. V was clipped by 3 bases and J by 14 bases, with 17 bases between them. Germline V gives CDR1 SNHLY, CDR2 FYNNEI. The CDR3 DNA reads TGTGCCAGCAGTGATTGGTCCCCAGGGGGGGAGTTCTTC. Its protein is CASSDWSPGGEFF.